Given below is one T cell receptor beta chain in context. Antigen unknown. The CDR3 contains 18 residues. Germline V gene sequence: CDR1 LNHDA, CDR2 SQIVND (reference sequence). V was clipped by 6 bases and J by 0 bases; unmatched bases: 11. These data are taken from a study of OX40 agonist ivuxolimab in advanced cancers. As for the study in general: Two patients with cutaneous melanoma and one with hepatocellular carcinoma, three in total, showed partial responses.

Exclusion of a patient followed from autoimmune disease history or systemic immunosuppression. The sampling schedule covered blood at baseline, cycle 4 day 1, and cycle 7 day 1. Study-wide results and limits: Certain nonresponding patients likewise had low normalized T-cell clonal expansion.

The table came from immunoSEQ multiplex PCR; TCRdb's copy has only in-frame clones and leaves some out. The data show around 55,000 clones, with around 85% seen just once and approximately 15% held by the top ten. The sequences come from CD4+ or CD8+ T cells sorted from blood, collected in a trial of the OX40 agonist ivuxolimab. The clonotype comes from an adult with an advanced solid tumor such as melanoma, head and neck, liver or kidney cancer. This chain links TRBV19 with TRBJ2-1; 10 bases agree with TRBD2. CDR3 protein: CASSSLLAGAPSYNEQFF. The CDR3 nucleotides are TGTGCCAGTAGCAGCTTGCTAGCGGGAGCTCCCTCCTACAATGAGCAGTTCTTC.